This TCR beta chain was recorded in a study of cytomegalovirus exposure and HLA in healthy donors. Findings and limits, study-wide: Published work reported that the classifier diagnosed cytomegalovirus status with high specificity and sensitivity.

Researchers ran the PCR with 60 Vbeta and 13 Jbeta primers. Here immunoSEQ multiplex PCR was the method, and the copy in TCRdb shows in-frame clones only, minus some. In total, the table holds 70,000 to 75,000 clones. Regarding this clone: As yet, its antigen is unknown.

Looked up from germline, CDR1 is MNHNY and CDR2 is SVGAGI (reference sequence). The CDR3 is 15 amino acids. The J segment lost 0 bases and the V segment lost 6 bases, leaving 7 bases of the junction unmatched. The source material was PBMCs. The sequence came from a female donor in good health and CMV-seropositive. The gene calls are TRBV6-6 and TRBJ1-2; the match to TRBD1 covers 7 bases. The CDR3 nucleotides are TGTGCCAGCAGCCGGCAGGGGACAGCTAACTATGGCTACACCTTC. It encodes CASSRQGTANYGYTF.